Listed below are T cell receptor beta chains from one sample, sequenced in a study of cytomegalovirus exposure and HLA in healthy donors. Method: immunoSEQ multiplex PCR; TCRdb's copy keeps in-frame clones and lacks some. The sample consists of 130,000 or so clones, 73% of them appearing once. The specimen sequenced was PBMCs. Source of these receptors: a woman in her forties in good health and CMV-seropositive. CDR3s include the opening cysteine and the closing phenylalanine or tryptophan. D genes are given only for firm matches. Size is omitted from some rows. Given values are once, few, many or a class for expanded clones.

D gene	V gene	J gene	clone size	CDR3 protein	CDR3 DNA
TRBD2	TRBV6-6	TRBJ2-1	.	CASSYGLAGGDNEQFF	TGTGCCAGCAGTTACGGATTAGCGGGGGGCGACAATGAGCAGTTCTTC
TRBD2	TRBV2	TRBJ2-1	.	CASSSSGGDNEQFF	TGTGCCAGCAGTTCTAGCGGGGGAGACAATGAGCAGTTCTTC
TRBD2	TRBV7-9	TRBJ2-2	.	CAQIGLAGDTGELFF	TGTGCCCAGATAGGGTTAGCGGGGGACACCGGGGAGCTGTTTTTT
TRBD1	TRBV5-1	TRBJ2-7	.	CASSLRDRSYEQYF	TGCGCCAGCAGCCTCCGGGACAGGTCCTACGAGCAGTACTTC
TRBD2	TRBV28	TRBJ2-3	.	CASSQGTGRGDTQYF	TGTGCCAGCAGTCAGGGAACCGGGAGGGGAGATACGCAGTATTTT
TRBD2	TRBV2	TRBJ2-5	.	CASKTSEETQYF	TGTGCCAGCAAGACTAGCGAGGAGACCCAGTACTTC
TRBD1	TRBV5-4	TRBJ2-2	.	CASSPTGLNTGELFF	TGTGCCAGCAGCCCGACAGGGCTCAACACCGGGGAGCTGTTTTTT
TRBD1	TRBV5-6	TRBJ1-2	.	CASSPRDRGPYGYTF	TGTGCCAGCAGCCCCCGTGACAGGGGGCCCTATGGCTACACCTTC
TRBD1	TRBV29-1	TRBJ1-3	.	CSVRGTVPRFNTIYF	TGCAGCGTCCGGGGGACAGTCCCGAGATTCAACACCATATATTTT
TRBD2	TRBV30	TRBJ2-5	.	CAWSGLAGGPAKTQYF	TGTGCCTGGAGTGGACTAGCGGGAGGGCCGGCAAAGACCCAGTACTTC
TRBD1	TRBV7-3	TRBJ2-6	.	CASSPGQGWPGANVLTF	TGTGCCAGCAGCCCTGGACAGGGGTGGCCGGGGGCCAACGTCCTGACTTTC
.	TRBV5-1	TRBJ2-4	.	CASSPVPGAKNIQYF	TGCGCCAGCAGCCCTGTCCCGGGGGCCAAAAACATTCAGTACTTC
.	TRBV11-2	TRBJ2-7	.	CASSPQAKVYEQYF	TGCGCCAGCAGCCCCCAGGCAAAGGTCTACGAGCAGTACTTC
.	TRBV6-1	TRBJ1-1	.	CASSENSRGTEAFF	TGTGCCAGCAGTGAGAATTCCAGGGGCACTGAAGCTTTCTTT
.	TRBV5-6	TRBJ2-7	.	CASSRDSKVSYEQYF	TGTGCCAGCAGCCGCGACAGCAAAGTTTCCTACGAGCAGTACTTC
.	TRBV6-5	TRBJ2-2	.	CASSEGSDHGELFF	TGTGCCAGCAGCGAGGGATCAGATCACGGGGAGCTGTTTTTT
.	TRBV7-9	TRBJ2-4	once	CASSLAIQVAKNIQYF	TGTGCCAGCAGCTTAGCGATACAGGTAGCCAAAAACATTCAGTACTTC
TRBD1	TRBV7-9	TRBJ1-2	.	CASSSGGSNYGYTF	TGTGCCAGTTCTTCAGGGGGCTCTAACTATGGCTACACCTTC
.	TRBV7-9	TRBJ2-3	.	CASSPRIDYTDTQYF	TGTGCCAGCAGCCCCCGGATCGACTACACAGATACGCAGTATTTT
.	TRBV12-1	TRBJ1-6	.	CASSLRSFGWGRRESPLHF	TGTGCCAGCAGCTTGAGGAGTTTCGGTTGGGGGCGGCGTGAATCACCCCTCCACTTT
.	TRBV5-1	TRBJ2-1	.	CASSLTNPEQFF	TGCGCCAGCAGCTTGACTAACCCCGAGCAGTTCTTC
TRBD1	TRBV4-2	TRBJ1-3	few	CASSQGTGDSGNTIYF	TGTGCCAGCAGCCAAGGGACAGGGGACTCTGGAAACACCATATATTTT
.	TRBV7-7	TRBJ2-5	.	CASSLSQGETQYF	TGTGCTAGCAGCCTGAGCCAGGGTGAGACCCAGTACTTC
.	TRBV19	TRBJ1-1	.	CASRPVSGGYTEAFF	TGTGCCAGTAGGCCCGTCTCCGGGGGGTACACTGAAGCTTTCTTT
.	TRBV6-1	TRBJ1-5	.	CASSEAVRNQPQHF	TGTGCCAGCAGTGAAGCAGTGAGGAATCAGCCCCAGCATTTT
.	TRBV11-3	TRBJ2-1	.	CASSFGSSYNEQFF	TGTGCCAGCAGCTTCGGGAGCTCCTACAATGAGCAGTTCTTC
TRBD1	TRBV4-3	TRBJ1-5	few	CASSGTTGVNQPQHF	TGCGCCAGCAGCGGTACGACAGGGGTCAATCAGCCCCAGCATTTT
TRBD1	TRBV9	TRBJ1-1	.	CASSQGGNTEAFF	TGTGCCAGCAGCCAGGGGGGTAACACTGAAGCTTTCTTT
.	TRBV4-1	TRBJ2-7	few	CASTLVEDNSYEQYF	TGCGCCAGCACCCTTGTTGAGGACAACTCCTACGAGCAGTACTTC
.	TRBV6-1	TRBJ2-7	few	CASSPRGEQYF	TGTGCCAGCAGTCCTCGGGGCGAGCAGTACTTC
.	TRBV6-6	TRBJ1-1	.	CASNRLTNTEAFF	TGTGCCAGCAATCGGTTAACGAACACTGAAGCTTTCTTT
TRBD2	TRBV11-2	TRBJ2-3	.	CASSSGLAGITDTQYF	TGTGCCAGCAGCTCCGGACTAGCGGGGATCACAGATACGCAGTATTTT
TRBD1	TRBV5-4	TRBJ2-7	once	CASSLGDRDSRLYF	TGTGCCAGCAGCCTAGGGGACAGGGACTCGAGATTGTACTTC
.	TRBV6-1	TRBJ2-7	.	CASKASSYEQYF	TGTGCCAGCAAAGCGAGCTCCTACGAGCAGTACTTC
.	TRBV19	TRBJ1-5	.	CASSIDRRTIEGNQPQHF	TGTGCCAGTAGTATAGATAGGAGGACTATTGAGGGTAATCAGCCCCAGCATTTT
TRBD1	TRBV7-8	TRBJ1-1	.	CASSFLHPGQGKVNTEAFF	TGTGCCAGCAGCTTCTTACACCCGGGACAGGGTAAAGTAAACACTGAAGCTTTCTTT
TRBD1	TRBV4-3	TRBJ1-2	.	CASSRTDRDDYGYTF	TGCGCCAGCAGCCGAACGGACAGGGACGACTATGGCTACACCTTC
.	TRBV29-1	TRBJ2-1	.	CSVDRDPGEQFF	TGCAGCGTGGATCGGGATCCTGGTGAGCAGTTCTTC
TRBD2	TRBV29-1	TRBJ2-3	few	CSVGGGASDTQYF	TGCAGCGTTGGCGGGGGGGCCTCAGATACGCAGTATTTT
TRBD1	TRBV30	TRBJ2-7	few	CAWSRTGGRYEQYF	TGTGCCTGGAGTCGGACAGGGGGCCGATACGAGCAGTACTTC
TRBD1	TRBV4-2	TRBJ1-4	few	CASSPPTGLNEKLFF	TGTGCCAGCAGCCCACCGACAGGGTTAAATGAAAAACTGTTTTTT
TRBD1	TRBV28	TRBJ2-7	.	CASSSPTGTSYEQYF	TGTGCCAGCAGTTCCCCGACAGGGACCTCCTACGAGCAGTACTTC
.	TRBV28	TRBJ1-5	few	CASSFSQDYNQPQHF	TGTGCCAGCAGCTTCTCACAGGATTACAATCAGCCCCAGCATTTT
.	TRBV25-1	TRBJ2-2	.	CASSDPRFQTGELFF	TGTGCCAGCAGTGACCCTAGATTTCAGACCGGGGAGCTGTTTTTT
.	TRBV30	TRBJ2-3	.	CAWSLGVDGDTQYF	TGTGCCTGGAGCTTGGGCGTTGATGGTGATACGCAGTATTTT
.	TRBV4-1	TRBJ2-1	.	CASSQPTRRGQFF	TGCGCCAGCAGCCAGCCGACCCGACGAGGGCAGTTCTTC
.	TRBV27	TRBJ1-1	.	CASSRGPEAFF	TGTGCCAGCAGTCGGGGTCCTGAAGCTTTCTTT
TRBD1	TRBV19	TRBJ2-3	.	CASSMGQGIGTDTQYF	TGTGCCAGTAGTATGGGACAGGGGATTGGTACAGATACGCAGTATTTT
TRBD1	TRBV7-2	TRBJ1-2	few	CASSWDSSYGYTF	TGTGCCAGCAGCTGGGACAGCTCCTATGGCTACACCTTC
TRBD1	TRBV29-1	TRBJ2-1	.	CSSNQVVQGGVSPYNEQFF	TGCAGCTCCAACCAAGTAGTACAGGGGGGCGTTTCCCCCTACAATGAGCAGTTCTTC
.	TRBV7-3	TRBJ1-1	.	CASSPGYGTEAFF	TGTGCCAGCAGCCCAGGGTACGGCACTGAAGCTTTCTTT
TRBD2	TRBV7-3	TRBJ2-1	.	CASSLTPGTSGSNEQFF	TGTGCCAGCAGCTTAACCCCCGGGACTAGCGGGAGTAATGAGCAGTTCTTC
.	TRBV19	TRBJ1-2	.	CASGRGYGYTF	TGTGCCAGCGGACGGGGGTATGGCTACACCTTC
TRBD1	TRBV5-1	TRBJ2-7	.	CASSLDGTGGFYEQYF	TGCGCCAGCAGCTTGGACGGGACAGGGGGCTTCTACGAGCAGTACTTC
.	TRBV2	TRBJ1-1	.	CASRPENTEAFF	TGTGCCAGCAGGCCAGAGAACACTGAAGCTTTCTTT
TRBD1	TRBV7-2	TRBJ1-2	.	CASSPRQGLANYGYTF	TGTGCCAGCAGCCCCCGACAGGGGCTAGCTAACTATGGCTACACCTTC
TRBD2	TRBV19	TRBJ2-7	.	CASRETSGSIYEQYF	TGTGCCAGTAGGGAGACTAGCGGGAGTATCTACGAGCAGTACTTC
.	TRBV6-6	TRBJ1-2	.	CASSRPTGGAGYTF	TGTGCCAGCAGTAGACCGACGGGGGGCGCGGGCTACACCTTC
.	TRBV2	TRBJ1-2	.	CASSASRPGVYGYTF	TGTGCCAGCAGTGCCTCCCGGCCAGGGGTCTATGGCTACACCTTC